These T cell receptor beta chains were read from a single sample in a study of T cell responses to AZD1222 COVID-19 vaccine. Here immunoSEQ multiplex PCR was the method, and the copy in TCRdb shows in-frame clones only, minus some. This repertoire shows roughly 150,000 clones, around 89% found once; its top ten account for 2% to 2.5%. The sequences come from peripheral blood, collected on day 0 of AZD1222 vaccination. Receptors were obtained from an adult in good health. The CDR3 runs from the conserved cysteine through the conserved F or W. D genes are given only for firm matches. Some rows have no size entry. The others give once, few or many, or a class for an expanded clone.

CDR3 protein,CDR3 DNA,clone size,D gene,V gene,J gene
CASSLSSLTDTQYF,TGTGCCAGCAGTTTATCCTCCCTCACAGATACGCAGTATTTT,.,.,TRBV27,TRBJ2-3
CASSRWDRGVGFYNEQFF,TGTGCCAGCAGCCGATGGGACAGGGGTGTAGGGTTTTACAATGAGCAGTTCTTC,.,TRBD1,TRBV7-6,TRBJ2-1
CASSPSGRAGGYTF,TGTGCCAGCAGCCCGTCCGGCAGGGCGGGGGGCTACACCTTC,.,.,TRBV7-2,TRBJ1-2
CASSGGGTGYSYEQYF,TGCGCCAGCAGCGGCGGTGGGACAGGGTATTCCTACGAGCAGTACTTC,.,TRBD1,TRBV5-1,TRBJ2-7
CASKKQGQGSYGYTF,TGTGCCAGCAAAAAACAGGGACAGGGAAGTTATGGCTACACCTTC,few,TRBD1,TRBV27,TRBJ1-2
CASRLTGVGEKLFF,TGCGCCAGCAGACTCACGGGGGTAGGGGAGAAACTGTTTTTT,.,.,TRBV5-1,TRBJ1-4
CASSYDLGGEKLFF,TGTGCCAGCAGCTACGACTTGGGAGGCGAAAAACTGTTTTTT,.,.,TRBV7-9,TRBJ1-4
CASSPGWGWGQPQHF,TGTGCCAGCAGTCCAGGGTGGGGTTGGGGTCAGCCCCAGCATTTT,.,.,TRBV27,TRBJ1-5
CASSFNSPLHF,TGTGCCAGCAGCTTCAATTCACCCCTCCACTTT,.,.,TRBV13,TRBJ1-6
CASSQNVEGVRETQYF,TGTGCCAGCAGCCAAAACGTGGAGGGAGTGCGGGAGACCCAGTACTTC,.,.,TRBV3-1/TRBV3-2,TRBJ2-5
CASSAWEAQYF,TGTGCCAGCAGTGCCTGGGAGGCCCAGTACTTC,.,.,TRBV28,TRBJ2-5
CASSQEQGHYYNEQFF,TGCGCCAGCAGCCAAGAACAGGGGCATTACTACAATGAGCAGTTCTTC,.,TRBD1,TRBV4-3,TRBJ2-1
CASSFGGGHTGELFF,TGTGCCAGCAGCTTTGGCGGGGGACACACCGGGGAGCTGTTTTTT,.,TRBD2,TRBV5-6,TRBJ2-2
CASSRQGLAGADTQYF,TGTGCCAGCAGCCGACAGGGACTAGCGGGAGCCGATACGCAGTATTTT,.,TRBD2,TRBV9,TRBJ2-3